The 27 T cell receptor beta chains below all came from one sample that was sequenced in a study of T cells in Graves' hyperthyroidism and ophthalmopathy. Regions amplified from RNA transcripts were the TCR beta CDR3 regions. The primer set for the first-round RT-PCR of the TCR CDR3 was HTBI. TCRdb recomputed calls from the multiplex PCR reads with MiXCR, one row per CDR3 protein. This sample has about 560,000 distinct CDR3 sequences, with 11% to 15% found just once. Sequenced: blood. The source of these receptors is a middle-aged woman with Graves' hyperthyroidism.

This clonotype was seen at least ten times. The rearrangement uses TRBV28 and TRBJ2-2; no reliable D call. There are 13 residues in the CDR3. Germline CDR1 is MDHEN and CDR2 is SYDVKM. V was trimmed by 7 bases and J by 6 bases, leaving 12 bases between them. This CDR3 is CASTHTAPGELFF. CDR3 bases: TGTGCCAGCACCCACACGGCTCCCGGGGAGCTGTTTTTT.

This clonotype was observed many times. J is TRBJ1-1 and V is TRBV18; D is possibly TRBD1 (5 bases). This CDR3 has 15 amino acids. V was cut by 0 bases and J by 5 bases, with 13 bases left in between. Germline assignment: CDR1 KGHSH and CDR2 LQKENI. The chain's CDR3 is CASSPPTGGRTEAFF. The CDR3 nucleotides are TGTGCCAGCTCACCACCGACGGGGGGTAGGACTGAAGCTTTCTTT.

The gene calls are TRBV2 and TRBJ2-3; TRBD2 aligns across 16 bases. Looked up from germline, CDR1 is SNHLY and CDR2 is FYNNEI. Trimming took 7 bases from V and 7 from J; bases not matched to a gene: 8. The CDR3 consists of 16 residues. The CDR3 sequence is CASTPGLAGGPNTQYF. The CDR3 DNA sequence: TGTGCCAGCACCCCGGGACTAGCGGGAGGGCCTAATACGCAGTATTTT. The variable domain in full, with the rest retrieved from reference TRBV2 and TRBJ2-3, is EPEVTQTPSHQVTQMGQEVILRCVPISNHLYFYWYRQILGQKVEFLVSFYNNEISEKSEIFDDQFSVERPDGSNFTLKIRSTKLEDSAMYFCASTPGLAGGPNTQYFGPGTRLTVL.

The chain joins TRBV6-2 or TRBV6-3 to TRBJ2-7; TRBD2 aligns across 7 bases. Germline V gene data show CDR1 as MNHEY and CDR2 as SVGEGT. This CDR3 is 14 amino acids long. V lost 6 bases to trimming and J lost 4 bases; unmatched junction nucleotides: 9. CDR3 sequence (DNA): TGTGCCAGCAGGGCTAGCGGAACACAATACGAGCAGTACTTC. As protein: CASRASGTQYEQYF.

This clonotype showed up many times. The chain carries TRBV2 and TRBJ1-1; 7 positions match TRBD1. CDR1 SNHLY and CDR2 FYNNEI come from the germline V gene. Trimming at V came to 0 bases and at J to 1 base, leaving 2 bases not matched to a gene. The CDR3 has 15 amino acids. CDR3 sequence: CASSEARTGNTEAFF. CDR3 in DNA: TGTGCCAGCAGTGAAGCGAGGACAGGGAACACTGAAGCTTTCTTT.

This clonotype was counted at least ten times. The chain has TRBV20-1 and TRBJ2-1, with D unclear. Trimming removed 4 bases from V and 5 bases from J, with 9 bases in between. The germline CDR1 and CDR2 sequences are DFQATT and SNEGSKA (reference sequence). The CDR3 runs 12 residues. CDR3 sequence reads: CSANRIHNEQFF. In DNA, the CDR3 is TGCAGTGCTAACCGAATTCACAATGAGCAGTTCTTC.

In its sample, this clonotype was seen many times. The chain couples TRBV6-1 to TRBJ2-3; D is perhaps TRBD2 (5 bases). Per the germline V gene, CDR1 is MNHNS and CDR2 is SASEGT. The CDR3 has 15 residues. Trimming cost V 5 bases and J 1 base, with 13 bases left between them. As DNA, the CDR3 is TGTGCCAGCAGTAACCGAGGGTTTGGCACAGATACGCAGTATTTT. It yields the protein CASSNRGFGTDTQYF.

This clonotype has at least ten counts. The genes are TRBV2 and TRBJ1-4; D is perhaps TRBD1 (5 bases). The CDR3 has 15 residues. CDR1 SNHLY and CDR2 FYNNEI come from the germline V gene. With 4 bases removed from V and 8 bases from J, the gap between germline ends came to 17 bases. CDR3 sequence (DNA): TGTGCCAGCAGTGTGGGGCAGGGATCAAGGGAAAAACTGTTTTTT. Protein product: CASSVGQGSREKLFF. Looking up the rest from reference TRBV2 and TRBJ1-4 gives the full variable domain: EPEVTQTPSHQVTQMGQEVILRCVPISNHLYFYWYRQILGQKVEFLVSFYNNEISEKSEIFDDQFSVERPDGSNFTLKIRSTKLEDSAMYFCASSVGQGSREKLFFGSGTQLSVL.

J is TRBJ1-1 and V is TRBV28; D is undetermined. The CDR3 contains 13 residues. In germline, CDR1 is MDHEN, CDR2 SYDVKM. The V end was cut by 7 bases, the J end by 2 bases, with 11 bases between. The CDR3: CASTRPANTEAFF. The CDR3 DNA sequence: TGTGCCAGCACCCGACCAGCAAACACTGAAGCTTTCTTT. Filled out from reference TRBV28 and TRBJ1-1, the complete variable domain reads DVKVTQSSRYLVKRTGEKVFLECVQDMDHENMFWYRQDPGLGLRLIYFSYDVKMKEKGDIPEGYSVSREKKERFSLILESASTNQTSMYLCASTRPANTEAFFGQGTRLTVV.

The rearrangement uses TRBV5-1 and TRBJ2-5; possibly TRBD1 for D (5 bases). Trimming shortened V by 4 bases and J by 0 bases, and 10 bases separated the two germline ends. This CDR3 comprises 14 residues. The germline V gene has CDR1 SGHRS and CDR2 YFSETQ. The CDR3 nucleotides are TGCGCCAGCAGCCCGGACATCAACCAAGAGACCCAGTACTTC. This translates into CASSPDINQETQYF.

The CDR3 sequence is CSASLAGGPIETQYF. CDR3 sequence (DNA): TGCAGTGCTAGTCTCGCGGGAGGGCCTATAGAGACCCAGTACTTC. The chain recombines TRBV20-1 with TRBJ2-5; 9 bases line up with TRBD2. Trimming at V came to 3 bases and at J to 4 bases, leaving 9 bases not matched to a gene. The germline V gene encodes CDR1 DFQATT and CDR2 SNEGSKA (reference sequence). The CDR3 runs to 15 residues.

Ten or more counts support this clonotype. This chain joins TRBV25-1 and TRBJ2-1, with D tentatively TRBD2 (6 bases). CDR1 and CDR2 from the germline V gene are MGHDK and SYGVNS. V dropped 1 base and J dropped 0 bases, with 13 bases sitting between them. The CDR3 totals 17 residues. In DNA, the CDR3 is TGTGCCAGCAGTGAATTTGGGGGAGGAAGCTCCTACAATGAGCAGTTCTTC. It yields the protein CASSEFGGGSSYNEQFF.

This clonotype was counted ten times or more. The V call is TRBV20-1, the J call TRBJ2-3; TRBD2 matches at 8 bases. The CDR3 has 14 amino acids. V lost 3 bases to trimming and J lost 4 bases; unmatched junction nucleotides: 6. Per germline, CDR1 DFQATT and CDR2 SNEGSKA (reference sequence). The CDR3 nucleotides read TGCAGTGCTAGGGGACTAGTAGGTGCAGATACGCAGTATTTT. Its translation: CSARGLVGADTQYF.

The rearrangement links TRBV15 to TRBJ1-1; perhaps TRBD1 as D (5 bases). Trimming removed 1 base at V and 3 bases at J, with 9 bases between. This CDR3 spans 14 amino acids. Looked up from germline, CDR1 is LNHNV and CDR2 is YYDKDF (reference sequence). The CDR3 sequence is CATSRGEGDTEAFF. The CDR3 bases are TGTGCCACCAGCAGAGGGGAAGGGGACACTGAAGCTTTCTTT.

This clonotype was detected only a few times. The conserved phenylalanine or tryptophan is not found at the CDR3 terminus, so this likely reflects a read error. V gene TRBV11-2 combines with J gene TRBJ2-1; D may correspond to TRBD1 or TRBD2 (7 bases each). Germline V gene data show CDR1 as SGHAT and CDR2 as FQNNGV. V dropped 5 bases and J dropped 5 bases, with 19 bases sitting between them. This CDR3 comprises 16 residues. CDR3 in amino acids: CASSRTRGPLNNEQFL. In DNA, the CDR3 is TGTGCCAGCAGCAGGACTAGGGGGCCGTTAAACAATGAGCAGTTCCTC.

This clonotype has ten or more counts. The chain is built from TRBV7-2 and TRBJ2-1; TRBD1 matches 10 bases. The CDR3 sequence is 14 residues long. J lost 11 bases, V lost 3 bases, and 7 bases had no gene match. CDR1 is SGHTA and CDR2 is FQGNSA in the germline V gene. The CDR3 region has the DNA TGTGCCAGCAGCTTGGGGACAGGGGTAGATAAGCAGTTCTTC. It specifies CASSLGTGVDKQFF.

This clonotype was observed a few times. The chain employs TRBV2 and TRBJ1-2; D perhaps matches TRBD1 (6 bases). The CDR3 is 13 amino acids. Germline-derived CDR1 and CDR2 are SNHLY and FYNNEI. V was shortened by 5 bases and J by 8 bases, with 15 bases between the two germline ends. The CDR3 coding sequence is TGTGCCAGCAGTTATACAGGGTATGACGGCTACACCTTC. Protein sequence: CASSYTGYDGYTF.

V usage is TRBV20-1 and J usage is TRBJ1-5, with a weak D call TRBD1 (5 bases). The CDR3 sequence is 16 residues long. Per germline, CDR1 DFQATT and CDR2 SNEGSKA (reference sequence). V was cut by 1 base and J by 0 bases, with 13 bases left in between. The DNA of the CDR3 is TGCAGTGCTAGAGGGGACGGTAGTTATAGCAATCAGCCCCAGCATTTT. Amino acid sequence: CSARGDGSYSNQPQHF.

This clonotype was counted at least ten times. The CDR3 DNA is TGCGCCAGCAGCCCTGGACAGGGCGAGGAGCAGTACTTC. Protein product: CASSPGQGEEQYF. The V call is TRBV10-2, the J call TRBJ2-7, with TRBD1 matching 8 bases. CDR3 length: 13 amino acids. The germline gives CDR1 WSHSY, CDR2 SAAADI. V lost 6 bases to trimming and J lost 7 bases; unmatched junction nucleotides: 8.

On this clonotype: A read error may account for a junction end that differs from germline. The chain joins TRBV2 to TRBJ1-3; D gene ambiguous. Germline values: CDR1 SNHLY, CDR2 FYNNEI. The CDR3 is 12 amino acids. The CDR3 sequence: CASSETGNTIHF. In DNA, the CDR3 is TGTGCCAGCAGTGAAACCGGGAACACCATACATTTT.

There are a few counts of this clonotype. The chain joins TRBV3-1 to TRBJ2-5; D gene uncertain. This CDR3 region has 11 residues. Germline CDR1 reads LGHDT; CDR2 reads YNNKEL (reference sequence). V lost 0 bases and J 13 bases, leaving 9 bases between the germline ends. Here the CDR3 reads CASSQDQVGYF. CDR3 bases: TGTGCCAGCAGCCAAGATCAGGTGGGGTACTTC.

This clonotype has a count of ten or more. The rearrangement uses TRBV2 and TRBJ2-3; 7 positions agree with TRBD2. The CDR3 runs to 15 residues. Germline lookup yields CDR1 SNHLY and CDR2 FYNNEI. The junction had 7 bases not matched to a gene; V was cut back by 6 bases and J by 1 base. The CDR3 spells CASRSGAKGTDTQYF. The CDR3 bases are TGTGCCAGCAGGAGCGGGGCTAAGGGCACAGATACGCAGTATTTT. The variable domain in full, with the rest retrieved from reference TRBV2 and TRBJ2-3, is EPEVTQTPSHQVTQMGQEVILRCVPISNHLYFYWYRQILGQKVEFLVSFYNNEISEKSEIFDDQFSVERPDGSNFTLKIRSTKLEDSAMYFCASRSGAKGTDTQYFGPGTRLTVL.

This clonotype occurred a few times. V is TRBV30 and J is TRBJ1-5; D perhaps matches TRBD1 (5 bases). Germline V gives CDR1 GTSNPN, CDR2 SVGIG (reference sequence). The CDR3 totals 13 residues. V was cut by 2 bases and J by 3 bases, with 8 bases left in between. DNA of the CDR3: TGTGCCTGGAGTCCGGACAACAATCAGCCCCAGCATTTT. It specifies CAWSPDNNQPQHF.

This clonotype appeared a few times. The chain links TRBV20-1 to TRBJ2-3; TRBD2 matches 14 bases. Germline-derived CDR1 and CDR2 are DFQATT and SNEGSKA (reference sequence). V dropped 5 bases and J dropped 4; count of bases not matched to a gene: 5. The CDR3 runs 15 residues. CDR3 DNA sequence: TGCAGTGCTCTCGGGACTAGCGGGAGACCAGATACGCAGTATTTT. Its translation: CSALGTSGRPDTQYF.

This clonotype has a count of ten or more. The chain uses TRBV5-5 and TRBJ2-1; the match to TRBD2 covers 10 bases. The CDR3 runs 16 residues. CDR1 is SGHKS, CDR2 YYEKEE, per germline (reference sequence). J gave up 5 bases and V 3 bases, and 8 bases lay outside the gene matches. The CDR3 DNA reads as TGTGCCAGCAGCTCATGGACTAGCGGAAAAAACAATGAGCAGTTCTTC. It yields the protein CASSSWTSGKNNEQFF.

The chain combines TRBV29-1 with TRBJ1-1; 9 nucleotides agree with TRBD1. The CDR3 consists of 12 residues. The J segment lost 6 bases and the V segment lost 4 bases, leaving 3 bases of the junction unmatched. Germline values: CDR1 SQVTM, CDR2 ANQGSEA. DNA for the CDR3: TGCAGCGTTGGACAGGGGGTAGCTGAAGCTTTCTTT. It translates to CSVGQGVAEAFF.

This clonotype was detected ten times or more. The genes are TRBV5-1 and TRBJ2-7; 8 positions match TRBD2. This CDR3 spans 14 amino acids. The germline V gene has CDR1 SGHRS and CDR2 YFSETQ. Trimming took 4 bases from V and 6 from J; bases not matched to a gene: 9. In nucleotides, the CDR3 is TGCGCCAGCAGCAGCGGGAGTGAAAAGCGCGAGCAGTACTTC. It encodes CASSSGSEKREQYF.